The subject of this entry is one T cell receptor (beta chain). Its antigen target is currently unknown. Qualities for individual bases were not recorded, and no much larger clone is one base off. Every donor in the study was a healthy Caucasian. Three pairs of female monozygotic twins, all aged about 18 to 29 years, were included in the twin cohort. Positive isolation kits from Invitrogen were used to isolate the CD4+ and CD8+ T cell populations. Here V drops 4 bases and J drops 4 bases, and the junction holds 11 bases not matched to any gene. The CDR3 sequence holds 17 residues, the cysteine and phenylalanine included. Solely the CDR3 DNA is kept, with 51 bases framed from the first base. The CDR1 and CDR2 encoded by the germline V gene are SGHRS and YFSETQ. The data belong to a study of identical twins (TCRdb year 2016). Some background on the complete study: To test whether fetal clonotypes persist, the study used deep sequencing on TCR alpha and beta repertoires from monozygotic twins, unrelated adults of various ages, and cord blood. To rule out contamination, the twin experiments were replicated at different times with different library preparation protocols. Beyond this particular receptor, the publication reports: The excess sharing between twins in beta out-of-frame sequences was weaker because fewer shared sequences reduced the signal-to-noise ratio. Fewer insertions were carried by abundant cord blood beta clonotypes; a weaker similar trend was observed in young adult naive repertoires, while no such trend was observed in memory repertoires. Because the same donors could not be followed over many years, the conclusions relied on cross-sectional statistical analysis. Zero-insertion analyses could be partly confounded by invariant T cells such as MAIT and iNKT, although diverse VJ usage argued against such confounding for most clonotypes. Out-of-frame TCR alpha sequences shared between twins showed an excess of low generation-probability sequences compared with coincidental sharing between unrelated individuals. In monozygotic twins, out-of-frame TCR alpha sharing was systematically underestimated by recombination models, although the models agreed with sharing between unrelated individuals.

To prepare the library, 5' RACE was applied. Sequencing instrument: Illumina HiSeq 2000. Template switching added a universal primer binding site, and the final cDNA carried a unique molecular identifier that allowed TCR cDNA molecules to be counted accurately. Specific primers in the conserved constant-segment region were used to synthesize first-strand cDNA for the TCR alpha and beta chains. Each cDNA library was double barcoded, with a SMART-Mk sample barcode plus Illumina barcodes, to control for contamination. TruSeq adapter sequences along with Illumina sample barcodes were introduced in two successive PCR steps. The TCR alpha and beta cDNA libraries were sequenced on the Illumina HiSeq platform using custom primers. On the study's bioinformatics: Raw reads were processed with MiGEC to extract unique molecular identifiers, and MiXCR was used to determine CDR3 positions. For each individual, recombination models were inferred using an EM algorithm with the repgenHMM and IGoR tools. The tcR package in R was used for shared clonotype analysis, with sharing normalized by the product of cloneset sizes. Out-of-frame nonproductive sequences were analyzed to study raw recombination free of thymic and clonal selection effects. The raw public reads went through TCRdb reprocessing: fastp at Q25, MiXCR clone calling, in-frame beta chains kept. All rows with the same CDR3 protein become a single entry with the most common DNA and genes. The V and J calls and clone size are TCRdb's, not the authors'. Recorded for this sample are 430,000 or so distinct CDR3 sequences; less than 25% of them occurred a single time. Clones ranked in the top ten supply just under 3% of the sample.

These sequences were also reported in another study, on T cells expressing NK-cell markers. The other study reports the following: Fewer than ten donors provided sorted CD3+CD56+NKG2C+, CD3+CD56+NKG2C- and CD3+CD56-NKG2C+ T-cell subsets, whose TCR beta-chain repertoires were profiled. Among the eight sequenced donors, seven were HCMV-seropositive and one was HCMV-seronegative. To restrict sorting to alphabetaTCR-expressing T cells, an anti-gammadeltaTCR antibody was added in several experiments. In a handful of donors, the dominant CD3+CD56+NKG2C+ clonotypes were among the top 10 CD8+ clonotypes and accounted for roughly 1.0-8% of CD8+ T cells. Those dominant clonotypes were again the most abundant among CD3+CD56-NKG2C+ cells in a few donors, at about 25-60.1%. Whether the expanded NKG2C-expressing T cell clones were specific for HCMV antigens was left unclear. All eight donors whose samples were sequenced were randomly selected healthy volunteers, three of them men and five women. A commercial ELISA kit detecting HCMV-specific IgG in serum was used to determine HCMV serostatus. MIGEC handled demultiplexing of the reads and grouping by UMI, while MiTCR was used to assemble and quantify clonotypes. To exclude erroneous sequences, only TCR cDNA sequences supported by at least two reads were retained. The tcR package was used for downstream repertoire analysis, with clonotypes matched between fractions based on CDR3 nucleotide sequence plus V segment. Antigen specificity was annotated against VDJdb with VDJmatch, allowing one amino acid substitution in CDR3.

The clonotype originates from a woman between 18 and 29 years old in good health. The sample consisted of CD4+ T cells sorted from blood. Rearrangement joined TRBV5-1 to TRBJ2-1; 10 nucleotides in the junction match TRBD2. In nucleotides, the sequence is TGCGCCAGCAGCCCCGGGACTAGCGCATTCAATTACAATGAGCAGTTCTTC. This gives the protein CASSPGTSAFNYNEQFF.